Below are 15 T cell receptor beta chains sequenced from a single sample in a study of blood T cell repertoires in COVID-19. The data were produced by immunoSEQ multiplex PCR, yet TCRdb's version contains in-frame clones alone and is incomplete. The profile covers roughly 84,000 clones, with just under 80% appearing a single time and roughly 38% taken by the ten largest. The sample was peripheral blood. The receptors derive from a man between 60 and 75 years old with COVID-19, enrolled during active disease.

The CDR3 loop reads CATSRDIATQETQYF. DNA for the CDR3: TGTGCCACCAGCAGAGATATCGCTACCCAAGAGACCCAGTACTTC. The chain recombines TRBV15 with TRBJ2-5; no clear D. The CDR3 is 15 residues long. Trimming removed 0 bases from V and 1 base from J, with 9 bases in between. Looked up from germline, CDR1 is LNHNV and CDR2 is YYDKDF (reference sequence).

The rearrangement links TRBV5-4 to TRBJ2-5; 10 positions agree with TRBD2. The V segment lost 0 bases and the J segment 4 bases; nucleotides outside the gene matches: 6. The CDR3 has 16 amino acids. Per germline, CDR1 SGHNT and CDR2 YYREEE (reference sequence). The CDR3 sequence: CASSLVLSGRSETQYF. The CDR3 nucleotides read TGTGCCAGCAGCTTGGTTCTTAGCGGGAGGTCAGAGACCCAGTACTTC.

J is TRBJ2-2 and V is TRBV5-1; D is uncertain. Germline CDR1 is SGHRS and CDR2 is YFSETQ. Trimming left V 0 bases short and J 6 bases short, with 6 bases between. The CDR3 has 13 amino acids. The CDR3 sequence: CASSLDGSGELFF. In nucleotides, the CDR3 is TGCGCCAGCAGCTTGGACGGGTCCGGGGAGCTGTTTTTT.

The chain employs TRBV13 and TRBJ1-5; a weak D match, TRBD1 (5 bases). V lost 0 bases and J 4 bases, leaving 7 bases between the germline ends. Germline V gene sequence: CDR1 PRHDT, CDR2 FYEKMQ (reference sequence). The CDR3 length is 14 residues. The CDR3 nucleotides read TGTGCCAGCAGCTTAGGCGGGGGGAATCAGCCCCAGCATTTT. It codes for CASSLGGGNQPQHF. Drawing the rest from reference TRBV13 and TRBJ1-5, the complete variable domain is AAGVIQSPRHLIKEKRETATLKCYPIPRHDTVYWYQQGPGQDPQFLISFYEKMQSDKGSIPDRFSAQQFSDYHSELNMSSLELGDSALYFCASSLGGGNQPQHFGDGTRLSIL.

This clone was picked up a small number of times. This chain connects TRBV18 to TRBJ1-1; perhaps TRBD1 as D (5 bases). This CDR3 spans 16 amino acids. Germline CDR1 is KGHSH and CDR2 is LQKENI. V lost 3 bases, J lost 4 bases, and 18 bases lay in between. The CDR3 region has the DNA TGTGCCAGCTCACCGGCTATGTGGCAGGGAGGCACTGAAGCTTTCTTT. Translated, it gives CASSPAMWQGGTEAFF. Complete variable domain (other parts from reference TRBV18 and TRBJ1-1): NAGVMQNPRHLVRRRGQEARLRCSPMKGHSHVYWYRQLPEEGLKFMVYLQKENIIDESGMPKERFSAEFPKEGPSILRIQQVVRGDSAAYFCASSPAMWQGGTEAFFGQGTRLTVV.

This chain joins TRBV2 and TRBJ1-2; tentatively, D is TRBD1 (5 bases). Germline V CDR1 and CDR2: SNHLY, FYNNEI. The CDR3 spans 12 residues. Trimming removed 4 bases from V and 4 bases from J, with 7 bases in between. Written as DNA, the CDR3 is TGTGCCAGCAGTGGGACACCCTATGGCTACACCTTC. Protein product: CASSGTPYGYTF.

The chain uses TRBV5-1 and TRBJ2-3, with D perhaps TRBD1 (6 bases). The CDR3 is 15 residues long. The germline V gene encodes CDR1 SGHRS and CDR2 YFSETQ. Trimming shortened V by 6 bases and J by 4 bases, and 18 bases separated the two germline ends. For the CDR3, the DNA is TGCGCCAGCATACGGTCAGGGGAGATGTCAGATACGCAGTATTTT. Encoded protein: CASIRSGEMSDTQYF.

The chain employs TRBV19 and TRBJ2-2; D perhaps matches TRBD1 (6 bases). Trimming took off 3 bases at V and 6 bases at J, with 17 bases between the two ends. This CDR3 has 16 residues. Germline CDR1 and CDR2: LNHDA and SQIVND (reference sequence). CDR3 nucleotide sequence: TGTGCCAGTAGTATGGGTTTCGGGCAGGGGCCCGGGGAGCTGTTTTTT. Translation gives CASSMGFGQGPGELFF.

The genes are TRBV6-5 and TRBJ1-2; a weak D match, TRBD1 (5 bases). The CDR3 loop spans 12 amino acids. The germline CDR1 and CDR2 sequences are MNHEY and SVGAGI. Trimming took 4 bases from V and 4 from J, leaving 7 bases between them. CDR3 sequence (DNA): TGTGCCAGCAGTTCAGGGTCCTATGGCTACACCTTC. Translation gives CASSSGSYGYTF.

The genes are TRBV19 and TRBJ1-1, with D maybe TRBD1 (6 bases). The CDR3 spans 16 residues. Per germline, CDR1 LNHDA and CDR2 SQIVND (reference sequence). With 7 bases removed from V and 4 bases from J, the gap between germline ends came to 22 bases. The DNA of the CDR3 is TGTGCCAGTACAAATAGAGAGGGGGGGAGGATCACTGAAGCTTTCTTT. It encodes CASTNREGGRITEAFF.

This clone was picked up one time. The CDR3 sequence: CSVGRGNNEQFF. The CDR3, as DNA: TGCAGCGTTGGGCGGGGGAACAATGAGCAGTTCTTC. The chain is built from TRBV29-1 and TRBJ2-1, with 7 bases identical to TRBD2. CDR3 length: 12 residues. Per the germline V gene, CDR1 is SQVTM and CDR2 is ANQGSEA. The V gene end was trimmed by 4 bases and the J gene end by 5 bases; junction bases not matched to a gene: 2.

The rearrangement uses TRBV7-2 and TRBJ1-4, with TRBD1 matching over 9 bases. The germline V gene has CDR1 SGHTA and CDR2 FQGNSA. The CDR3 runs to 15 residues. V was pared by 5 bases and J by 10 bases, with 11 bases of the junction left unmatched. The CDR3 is CASSPTGTGHRKLFF. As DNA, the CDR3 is TGTGCCAGCAGCCCAACCGGGACAGGGCATAGAAAACTGTTTTTT.

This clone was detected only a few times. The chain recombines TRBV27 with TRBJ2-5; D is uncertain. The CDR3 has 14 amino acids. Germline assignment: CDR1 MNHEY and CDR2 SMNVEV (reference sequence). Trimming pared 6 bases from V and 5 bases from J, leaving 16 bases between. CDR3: CASSGARKSETQYF. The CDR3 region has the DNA TGTGCCAGCAGCGGCGCCAGGAAGAGCGAGACCCAGTACTTC.

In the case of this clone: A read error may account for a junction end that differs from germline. The CDR3 DNA sequence: TGTGCCAGCAGCCTAGCGGGAGTGAATGAGCAGTTCTTC. Its protein is CASSLAGVNEQFF. The J gene is TRBJ2-1, the V gene TRBV11-1; 10 positions match TRBD2. CDR3 size: 13 residues. Germline CDR1 reads SGHAT; CDR2 reads FQDESV (reference sequence).

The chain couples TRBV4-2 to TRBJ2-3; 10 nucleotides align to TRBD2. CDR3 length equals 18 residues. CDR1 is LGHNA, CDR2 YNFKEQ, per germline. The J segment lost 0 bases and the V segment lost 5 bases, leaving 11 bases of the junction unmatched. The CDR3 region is CASSSRGASGSSTDTQYF. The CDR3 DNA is TGTGCCAGCAGCTCTAGGGGAGCTAGCGGGAGTAGCACAGATACGCAGTATTTT.